The 25 T cell receptor beta chains below were found in one sample sequenced in a study of T cell responses to AZD1222 COVID-19 vaccine. The data were produced by immunoSEQ multiplex PCR, yet TCRdb's version contains in-frame clones alone and is incomplete. The table lists some 140,000 clones, around 84% of them singletons. Source: peripheral blood, taken on day 0 of AZD1222 vaccination. These receptors were obtained from an adult in good health.

At least ten counts were recorded for this clone. V is TRBV5-8 and J is TRBJ1-5, with D tentatively TRBD1 (5 bases). Trimming left V 0 bases short and J 6 bases short, with 16 bases between. CDR1 is SGHTS and CDR2 is YDEGEE in the germline V gene. The CDR3 sequence is 16 residues long. CDR3 loop: CASSLAGAGGSQPQHF. In nucleotides, the CDR3 is TGTGCCAGCAGCTTGGCCGGGGCAGGTGGGAGTCAGCCCCAGCATTTT.

The chain is built from TRBV5-4 and TRBJ1-2; no reliable D call. Germline assignment: CDR1 SGHNT and CDR2 YYREEE (reference sequence). CDR3 size: 15 residues. V was trimmed by 2 bases and J by 0 bases, leaving 11 bases between them. The CDR3 DNA sequence: TGTGCCAGCAGCTTCCAGAGGACTTCTAACTATGGCTACACCTTC. This encodes CASSFQRTSNYGYTF. Full variable domain (outside the CDR3, taken from reference TRBV5-4 and TRBJ1-2): ETGVTQSPTHLIKTRGQQVTLRCSSQSGHNTVSWYQQALGQGPQFIFQYYREEENGRGNFPPRFSGLQFPNYSSELNVNALELDDSALYLCASSFQRTSNYGYTFGSGTRLTVV.

The chain uses TRBV12-3 or TRBV12-4 and TRBJ1-1; D gene unclear. The CDR3 covers 11 residues. The V end was cut by 6 bases, the J end by 8 bases, with 10 bases between. In DNA form, the CDR3 reads TGTGCCAGCAGCCAGGCGCGGGAAGCTTTCTTT. Translation gives CASSQAREAFF.

The rearrangement uses TRBV4-1 and TRBJ1-4; 7 nucleotides agree with TRBD1. With 2 bases clipped from V and 3 bases from J, the junction kept 6 bases outside the gene matches. The CDR3 totals 16 residues. Germline V gene sequence: CDR1 MGHRA, CDR2 YSYEKL. DNA for the CDR3: TGCGCCAGCAGCCAACCCGGGACAGTCTCTAATGAAAAACTGTTTTTT. This translates into CASSQPGTVSNEKLFF.

The V and J genes are TRBV20-1 and TRBJ1-5, with 9 bases aligning to TRBD1. V was pared by 3 bases and J by 6 bases, with 12 bases of the junction left unmatched. The CDR3 has 16 amino acids. CDR1 is DFQATT and CDR2 is SNEGSKA in the germline V gene (reference sequence). CDR3 nucleotide sequence: TGCAGTGCTAGTCCCGGGACAGGGATTCGAGGTCAGCCCCAGCATTTT. Amino acid sequence: CSASPGTGIRGQPQHF.

The chain employs TRBV6-5 and TRBJ1-2; TRBD1 agrees at 7 bases. The CDR3 sequence is 12 residues long. V lost 6 bases and J lost 3; bases outside the gene matches: 1. Germline CDR1 MNHEY, CDR2 SVGAGI. CDR3 sequence: CASRTGDYGYTF. DNA for the CDR3: TGTGCCAGCAGAACAGGGGACTATGGCTACACCTTC.

J is TRBJ2-5 and V is TRBV11-2, with a tentative D call TRBD2 (5 bases). CDR1 SGHAT and CDR2 FQNNGV come from the germline V gene. Trimming stripped 5 bases from V and 1 base from J, with 8 bases between. The CDR3 extends over 13 amino acids. CDR3 residues: CASSPGSQETQYF. CDR3 nucleotide sequence: TGTGCCAGCAGCCCGGGAAGCCAAGAGACCCAGTACTTC.

The chain joins TRBV24-1 to TRBJ2-7; 10 nucleotides line up with TRBD1. V was clipped by 4 bases and J by 5 bases; unmatched bases: 4. The CDR3 has 14 amino acids. The germline gives CDR1 KGHDR, CDR2 SFDVKD. The CDR3, as DNA: TGTGCCACCAGTGACCCCGGGACAGGGGACGAGCAGTACTTC. It encodes CATSDPGTGDEQYF.

This chain joins TRBV30 and TRBJ2-7; D may be TRBD2 (6 bases). With 5 bases removed from V and 6 bases from J, the gap between germline ends came to 20 bases. CDR3 length: 14 amino acids. The germline V gene encodes CDR1 GTSNPN and CDR2 SVGIG (reference sequence). The CDR3 DNA follows: TGTGCCTGGGCTCAGGGAGGAAATATGGGCGAGCAGTACTTC. Amino acid sequence: CAWAQGGNMGEQYF.

This clone has only one observation. The rearrangement uses TRBV29-1 and TRBJ1-3, with 12 bases that match TRBD1. The germline V gene encodes CDR1 SQVTM and CDR2 ANQGSEA. V dropped 2 bases and J dropped 4; count of bases not matched to a gene: 6. This CDR3 is 16 amino acids long. Written as DNA, the CDR3 is TGCAGCGTTGAATCGGGACAGGGGGCGCGGGGAAACACCATATATTTT. Its translation: CSVESGQGARGNTIYF.

V usage is TRBV7-2 and J usage is TRBJ1-5, with D possibly matching TRBD1 (5 bases). Germline V gives CDR1 SGHTA, CDR2 FQGNSA. The CDR3 length is 17 residues. Trimming shortened V by 0 bases and J by 2 bases, and 14 bases separated the two germline ends. The CDR3 reads CASSLAEGLRGNQPQHF. For the CDR3, the DNA is TGTGCCAGCAGCTTAGCAGAGGGACTTAGGGGCAATCAGCCCCAGCATTTT.

This rearrangement joins TRBV2 to TRBJ1-5; 10 nucleotides align to TRBD1. From germline, CDR1 is SNHLY and CDR2 FYNNEI. Trimming took 4 bases from V and 5 from J; bases not matched to a gene: 8. This CDR3 has 16 residues. Written as DNA, the CDR3 is TGTGCCAGCAGTGGCAGCCGGGACAGGGGAGATCAGCCCCAGCATTTT. Protein product: CASSGSRDRGDQPQHF.

The DNA for the CDR3 is TGTGCCAGCGACAGTCCCCAAGAGACCCAGTACTTC. Its protein product is CASDSPQETQYF. V and J are TRBV6-5 and TRBJ2-5; perhaps TRBD1 as D (5 bases). This CDR3 comprises 12 residues. CDR1 MNHEY and CDR2 SVGAGI come from the germline V gene. Trimming stripped 8 bases from V and 1 base from J, with 8 bases between.

The chain employs TRBV27 and TRBJ1-5; TRBD1 matches at 10 bases. The trim removed 6 bases at V and 2 bases at J, leaving 1 base unmatched. The germline CDR1 and CDR2 sequences are MNHEY and SMNVEV (reference sequence). The CDR3 covers 14 residues. Here the CDR3 reads CASRGTGGNQPQHF. CDR3 nucleotides: TGTGCCAGCAGAGGGACAGGGGGCAATCAGCCCCAGCATTTT.

The table lists this clone with a count of one. This chain joins TRBV19 and TRBJ1-2; D is ambiguous. The CDR3 has 15 amino acids. CDR1 LNHDA and CDR2 SQIVND come from the germline V gene (reference sequence). Trimming shortened V by 0 bases and J by 2 bases, and 10 bases separated the two germline ends. The CDR3 nucleotides read TGTGCCAGTAGTATAGATCGGTCAGCGAACTATGGCTACACCTTC. It codes for CASSIDRSANYGYTF.

The V gene is TRBV3-1 (or the pseudogene TRBV3-2), the J gene TRBJ2-7, with D possibly TRBD1 on 5 matching bases. The V gene lost 4 bases and the J gene lost 5 bases, with 12 bases spanning the gap. Germline assignment: CDR1 LGHDT and CDR2 YNNKEL (reference sequence). The CDR3 is 13 residues long. CDR3 region: CASSRRGGDEQYF. The CDR3 DNA sequence: TGTGCCAGCAGCCGAAGGGGTGGGGACGAGCAGTACTTC.

This sequence joins TRBV5-1 and TRBJ1-1; D is ambiguous. The germline gives CDR1 SGHRS, CDR2 YFSETQ. Trimming took off 1 base at V and 1 base at J, with 14 bases between the two ends. The CDR3 sequence is 16 residues long. CDR3 DNA sequence: TGCGCCAGCAGCTTGTATGTCGGACTCAAGAACACTGAAGCTTTCTTT. Protein sequence: CASSLYVGLKNTEAFF.

This chain connects TRBV28 to TRBJ2-1, with TRBD2 identical over 10 bases. CDR1 is MDHEN and CDR2 is SYDVKM in the germline V gene. Trimming at V came to 2 bases and at J to 1 base, leaving 2 bases not matched to a gene. The CDR3 loop spans 16 amino acids. This CDR3 reads CASSLSSGGSYNEQFF. CDR3 DNA sequence: TGTGCCAGCAGTTTAAGTAGCGGGGGGTCCTACAATGAGCAGTTCTTC.

The V call is TRBV29-1, the J call TRBJ2-6; perhaps D is TRBD1 or TRBD2 (6 bases each). The CDR3 consists of 15 residues. Trimming left V 5 bases short and J 3 bases short, with 14 bases between. The germline V gene encodes CDR1 SQVTM and CDR2 ANQGSEA. CDR3 amino acids: CSVIGGRDGANVLTF. The CDR3 DNA sequence: TGCAGCGTTATCGGGGGCAGGGATGGGGCCAACGTCCTGACTTTC.

A single count supports this clone. The gene calls are TRBV18 and TRBJ1-1; D remains ambiguous. Trimming pared 2 bases from V and 3 bases from J, leaving 13 bases between. In germline, CDR1 is KGHSH, CDR2 LQKENI. This CDR3 spans 15 amino acids. CDR3 region: CASSPYIAGDTEAFF. The CDR3 nucleotides read TGTGCCAGCTCACCATATATTGCAGGAGACACTGAAGCTTTCTTT.

The DNA for the CDR3 is TGTGCCTGGAGTACCGACCCCGACAGGACGGATGGCTACACCTTC. Translating it yields CAWSTDPDRTDGYTF. The chain uses TRBV30 and TRBJ1-2, with TRBD1 as a possible D gene (6 bases). Germline CDR1 GTSNPN, CDR2 SVGIG (reference sequence). V dropped 2 bases and J dropped 6 bases, with 19 bases sitting between them. The CDR3 covers 15 residues.

V usage is TRBV4-2 and J usage is TRBJ1-2, with D uncertain. The V end lost 3 bases, the J end lost 6 bases, and 14 bases lay between the germline ends. The germline CDR1 and CDR2 sequences are LGHNA and YNFKEQ. This CDR3 spans 14 amino acids. The CDR3 sequence is CASSQRPAGNGYTF. As DNA, the CDR3 is TGTGCCAGCAGCCAGAGGCCCGCGGGCAATGGCTACACCTTC.

This chain joins TRBV2 and TRBJ1-3; 8 bases agree with TRBD1. The V gene's germline CDR1 is SNHLY and CDR2 FYNNEI. CDR3 length equals 16 residues. V lost 5 bases and J lost 4; bases outside the gene matches: 10. The CDR3 spells CASSSLGQGRGNTIYF. CDR3 bases: TGTGCCAGCAGTAGTCTCGGACAGGGTAGGGGAAACACCATATATTTT.

This clone has a handful of counts. V is TRBV10-3 and J is TRBJ2-7, with TRBD1 as a possible D gene (6 bases). The length of the CDR3 is 15 residues. V was pared by 3 bases and J by 0 bases, with 12 bases between. CDR1 ENHRY and CDR2 SYGVKD come from the germline V gene. Here the CDR3 reads CAISDIDRSSYEQYF. CDR3 nucleotide sequence: TGTGCCATCAGTGATATAGACAGGAGCTCCTACGAGCAGTACTTC.

The chain combines TRBV30 with TRBJ1-6; 8 nucleotides align to TRBD1. J lost 13 bases, V lost 4 bases, and 18 bases had no gene match. The CDR3 sequence is 16 residues long. Germline CDR1 is GTSNPN and CDR2 is SVGIG (reference sequence). CDR3 loop: CAWTTTFGTGEGPLHF. The CDR3 coding sequence is TGTGCCTGGACCACTACGTTCGGGACAGGAGAAGGTCCCCTCCACTTT. Combining the CDR3 with reference TRBV30 and TRBJ1-6 gives the whole variable domain SQTIHQWPATLVQPVGSPLSLECTVEGTSNPNLYWYRQAAGRGLQLLFYSVGIGQISSEVPQNLSASRPQDRQFILSSKKLLLSDSGFYLCAWTTTFGTGEGPLHFGNGTRLTVT.